This is a list of T cell receptor beta chains from one sample in a study of glioma-infiltrating T cells after dendritic cell vaccination. The assay was immunoSEQ multiplex PCR, and TCRdb's table has in-frame clones only and misses some. The sample yields roughly 83,000 clones, about nine tenths seen once. The starting material was blood, obtained before dendritic cell vaccination. The receptors here all came from a human donor with glioblastoma. Each CDR3 is given with its conserved first and last residue. The D gene is left open where the match is weak. Clone size is stated in some rows and not others, as once, few, many or a class when expanded.

TRBV14	TRBD1	.	TRBJ2-7	CASSQLLTGAYEQYF	TGTGCCAGCAGCCAACTTCTAACAGGGGCGTACGAGCAGTACTTC
TRBV6-1	.	.	TRBJ2-7	CASTEEVSSSYEQYF	TGTGCCAGCACCGAGGAGGTTTCGTCCTCCTACGAGCAGTACTTC
TRBV6-4	TRBD1	.	TRBJ2-3	CASSDSGTGTDTQYF	TGTGCCAGCAGTGACTCGGGGACAGGGACAGATACGCAGTATTTT
TRBV2	.	.	TRBJ1-3	CASHPGVGNTIYF	TGTGCCAGCCATCCGGGGGTTGGAAACACCATATATTTT
TRBV30	.	.	TRBJ1-3	CALQGLGNTIYF	TGTGCCTTACAGGGCTTGGGAAACACCATATATTTT
TRBV10-3	TRBD1	.	TRBJ2-5	CAISGHGTGETQYF	TGTGCCATCAGTGGGCACGGGACAGGGGAGACCCAGTACTTC
TRBV7-2	TRBD1	.	TRBJ1-3	CASSTTGTGGNTIYF	TGTGCCAGCAGCACCACCGGGACAGGGGGAAACACCATATATTTT
TRBV6-1	.	few	TRBJ1-4	CASRPADSPNEKLFF	TGTGCCAGCAGACCTGCGGATAGCCCTAATGAAAAACTGTTTTTT
TRBV6-1	TRBD1	.	TRBJ1-5	CASSVGQGDLSNQPQHF	TGTGCCAGCAGTGTAGGACAGGGAGATTTAAGCAATCAGCCCCAGCATTTT
TRBV29-1	TRBD2	.	TRBJ2-1	CSVEDQRVGLAGVNEQFF	TGCAGCGTTGAAGATCAGAGGGTCGGACTAGCGGGGGTAAATGAGCAGTTCTTC
TRBV7-3	TRBD2	.	TRBJ2-1	CASSLNPPGAGLFF	TGTGCCAGCAGCTTAAATCCCCCGGGAGCGGGACTCTTCTTC
TRBV7-3	TRBD2	.	TRBJ2-5	CASSLTSGGVETQYF	TGTGCCAGCAGCTTGACTAGCGGGGGGGTTGAGACCCAGTACTTC
TRBV7-8	TRBD2	once	TRBJ2-3	CASSAAPVGLVSDTQYF	TGTGCCAGCAGCGCCGCTCCGGTGGGACTAGTTTCAGATACGCAGTATTTT
TRBV11-3	TRBD1	.	TRBJ2-1	CASSSTRTGQQFF	TGTGCCAGCAGCTCGACCCGGACAGGACAGCAGTTCTTC
TRBV28	.	.	TRBJ2-2	CASSLGGNTGELFF	TGTGCCAGCAGTTTAGGAGGGAACACCGGGGAGCTGTTTTTT
TRBV6-1	.	.	TRBJ2-4	CASSEPGSAKNIQYF	TGTGCCAGCAGTGAACCAGGGTCGGCCAAAAACATTCAGTACTTC
TRBV27	.	.	TRBJ2-7	CASSLGQLYEQYF	TGTGCCAGCAGTTTGGGGCAATTATACGAGCAGTACTTC
TRBV14	.	.	TRBJ2-3	CASSQDKTVLSTDTQYF	TGTGCCAGCAGCCAAGATAAGACAGTTTTAAGCACAGATACGCAGTATTTT
TRBV7-9	TRBD1	few	TRBJ2-3	CASRPPLAGGTDTQYF	TGTGCCAGCAGACCCCCCCTGGCAGGGGGTACAGATACGCAGTATTTT
TRBV27	TRBD2	.	TRBJ2-2	CASIKTSAYTGELFF	TGTGCCAGCATTAAGACTAGCGCCTACACCGGGGAGCTGTTTTTT
TRBV7-2	TRBD2	once	TRBJ2-1	CASSLLAGANNEQFF	TGTGCCAGCAGCTTACTAGCGGGGGCCAACAATGAGCAGTTCTTC
TRBV10-2	TRBD2	.	TRBJ2-1	CASRSGLAGPTSYNEQFF	TGCGCCAGCAGATCGGGACTAGCGGGCCCTACCTCCTACAATGAGCAGTTCTTC
TRBV4-1	TRBD1	.	TRBJ2-3	CASSRPGQGNTDTQYF	TGCGCCAGCAGCCGTCCGGGACAGGGAAACACAGATACGCAGTATTTT
TRBV5-1	TRBD1	once	TRBJ2-5	CASSSPDRGQETQYF	TGCGCCAGCAGCTCCCCGGACAGGGGGCAAGAGACCCAGTACTTC
TRBV28	TRBD1	.	TRBJ1-2	CASSPPGTGGEIYGYTF	TGTGCCAGCAGTCCCCCCGGGACAGGGGGCGAAATCTATGGCTACACCTTC
TRBV9	.	.	TRBJ2-5	CASSDFSGETQYF	TGTGCCAGCAGCGACTTCTCCGGAGAGACCCAGTACTTC
TRBV19	TRBD1	.	TRBJ1-5	CASRLTGSNQPQHF	TGTGCCAGTAGATTGACAGGGAGCAATCAGCCCCAGCATTTT
TRBV11-2	TRBD2	.	TRBJ2-7	CASSTRGGTLYEQYF	TGTGCCAGCAGTACTCGGGGAGGGACCCTCTACGAGCAGTACTTC
TRBV6-5	.	once	TRBJ2-7	CASSYSLRAPGEQYF	TGTGCCAGCAGTTACTCGCTGCGGGCCCCGGGGGAGCAGTACTTC
TRBV28	TRBD1	.	TRBJ1-5	CASSLLGQVSQPQHF	TGTGCCAGCAGTCTGCTGGGACAGGTAAGCCAGCCCCAGCATTTT
TRBV6-1	.	.	TRBJ1-1	CASSATGNTEAFF	TGTGCCAGCAGTGCGACAGGGAACACTGAAGCTTTCTTT
TRBV27	TRBD1	.	TRBJ2-3	CASSTPDRVSFGTQYF	TGTGCCAGCAGTACCCCCGACAGGGTTTCTTTCGGTACGCAGTATTTT
TRBV4-3	TRBD2	once	TRBJ2-1	CASSPSGGSYNEQFF	TGCGCCAGCAGCCCCAGCGGGGGGTCCTACAATGAGCAGTTCTTC
TRBV5-6	.	few	TRBJ1-2	CASSLGGGYGYTF	TGTGCCAGCAGCTTGGGCGGGGGCTATGGCTACACCTTC
TRBV19	.	once	TRBJ2-1	CASSMYSGNEQFF	TGTGCCAGTAGTATGTACAGCGGCAATGAGCAGTTCTTC
TRBV2	TRBD2	.	TRBJ2-3	CASSEGSGGITDTQYF	TGTGCCAGCAGTGAGGGGAGCGGGGGGATCACAGATACGCAGTATTTT
TRBV7-9	TRBD2	.	TRBJ2-5	CASSQGTGGYQETQYF	TGTGCCAGCAGCCAAGGGACCGGGGGGTACCAAGAGACCCAGTACTTC
TRBV10-3	TRBD1	.	TRBJ1-6	CAISSQGAGYNSPLHF	TGTGCCATCAGTTCACAGGGGGCTGGATATAATTCACCCCTCCACTTT
TRBV11-2	.	many	TRBJ1-2	CASTVRGGRDIHGYTF	TGTGCCAGCACTGTTCGGGGGGGCAGGGACATTCATGGCTACACCTTC
TRBV18	TRBD1	.	TRBJ1-5	CASSPDRGGNQPQHF	TGTGCCAGCTCTCCCGACAGGGGTGGCAATCAGCCCCAGCATTTT
TRBV4-3	TRBD2	.	TRBJ2-7	CASSQDYAASGGAYEQYF	TGCGCCAGCAGCCAAGATTATGCGGCTAGCGGGGGTGCCTACGAGCAGTACTTC